The entry below describes one T cell receptor beta chain. The sample originates from a study of T cells expressing NK-cell markers. The CDR3 has 14 residues. Germline values: CDR1 MNHNS, CDR2 SASEGT. Using the 5' RACE reads, TCRdb records one entry per CDR3 protein without DNA. In all, the sample yields about 550,000 distinct CDR3 sequences. The sample was blood T cells: a sorted CD56 or NKG2C T cell subset, CD4+ or CD8+ T cells, or bulk PBMC T cells (not recorded which). The V and J genes are TRBV6-1 and TRBJ2-1; no DNA is available, so the TRBD2 call from TCRdb remains unchecked. The origin of this receptor is a man between 18 and 35 years old in good health. Here the CDR3 reads CASTPGLPYNEQFF.